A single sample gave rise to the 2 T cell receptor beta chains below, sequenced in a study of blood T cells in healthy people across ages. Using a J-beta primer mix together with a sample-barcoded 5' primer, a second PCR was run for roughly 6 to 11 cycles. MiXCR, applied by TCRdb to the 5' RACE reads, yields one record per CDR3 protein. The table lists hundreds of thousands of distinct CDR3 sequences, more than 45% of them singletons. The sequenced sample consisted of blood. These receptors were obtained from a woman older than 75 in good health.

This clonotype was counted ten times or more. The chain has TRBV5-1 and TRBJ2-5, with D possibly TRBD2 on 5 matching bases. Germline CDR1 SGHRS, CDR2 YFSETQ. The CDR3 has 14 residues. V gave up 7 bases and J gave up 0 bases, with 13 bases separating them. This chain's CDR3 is CASQERTYQETQYF. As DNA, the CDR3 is TGCGCCAGCCAAGAAAGGACTTACCAAGAGACCCAGTACTTC.

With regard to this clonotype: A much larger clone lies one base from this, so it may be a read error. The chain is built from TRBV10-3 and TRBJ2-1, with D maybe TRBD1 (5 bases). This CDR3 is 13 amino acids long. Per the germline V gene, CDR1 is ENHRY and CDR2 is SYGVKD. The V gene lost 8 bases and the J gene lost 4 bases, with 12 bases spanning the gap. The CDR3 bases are TGTGCCATCGCTGGACATACGTACAATGAGCAGTTCTTC. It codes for CAIAGHTYNEQFF.